This TCR beta chain was retrieved from a study of blood T cell repertoires in COVID-19. Study-level information: Some COVID-19 samples were acute and others convalescent; all came from the United States, Italy and Spain. Sources were T cells, B-cell-depleted T cells, or PBMCs; the material itself was cDNA or gDNA.

Original analysis: Amplified reference gene primers provided the basis for estimating nucleated cell counts. Sequencing used immunoSEQ multiplex PCR; TCRdb keeps in-frame clones, though not all of them. V, J and clone size are those of that table, while D and trimming were read from the DNA. The sample lists about 170,000 clones, more than 75% occurring once. V dropped 1 base and J dropped 4; count of bases not matched to a gene: 4. The CDR3 length is 15 residues. Germline values: CDR1 MGHRA, CDR2 YSYEKL. V and J are TRBV4-1 and TRBJ2-5, with 9 bases that match TRBD2. The sample taken for sequencing was peripheral blood. The TCR originated in a young man with active or convalescent COVID-19. As DNA, the CDR3 is TGCGCCAGCAGCCAAGGCGGGAGGGCCACAGAGACCCAGTACTTC. Its translation: CASSQGGRATETQYF.